This section outlines one T cell receptor beta chain sequence together with its context. Its antigen is still unknown. These data come from a study of shared clonotypes between healthy human individuals. The germline gives CDR1 MGHDK, CDR2 SYGVNS. V dropped 6 bases and J dropped 8 bases, with 8 bases sitting between them. The CDR3 totals 11 residues. In replicate PCRs of sorted subsets, approximately 200 ng DNA, approximately 30,000 T cell genomes, was used. Here immunoSEQ multiplex PCR was the method, and the copy in TCRdb shows in-frame clones only, minus some. The sample lists roughly 700,000 clones; about 92% were seen once. Findings and limits, study-wide: Sampling involved blood alone; tissue repertoires likely differ. On the whole, naive subsets had larger estimated richness than memory subsets had.

The sequence came from a man younger than 30 in good health. Some clones in this sample may be carry-over from other donors' samples. Sequences were obtained from memory CD8+ T cells from PBMCs. Indicated subset: CD45RO+ cells pooled with CCR7-negative TemRA cells. The genes are TRBV25-1 and TRBJ2-1, with D unresolved. The CDR3 spells CASSPYDEQFF. CDR3 nucleotides: TGTGCCAGCAGCCCTTATGATGAGCAGTTCTTC.